The subject of this entry is one T cell receptor beta chain. The data are from a study of T cells after yellow fever vaccination. TCRdb reprocessed the 5' RACE reads via MiXCR and lists one record per CDR3 protein. The sample yields 550,000 or so distinct CDR3 sequences, approximately 21% seen once. This CDR3 spans 13 amino acids. Germline CDR1 is SGHRS and CDR2 is YFSETQ. V gave up 9 bases and J gave up 4 bases, with 16 bases separating them. The rearrangement uses TRBV5-1 and TRBJ1-1; D not resolved. Material: PBMCs, obtained 15 days after the yellow fever booster vaccination. This sequence was found in a man aged 25-45 years who received the YFV17D yellow fever vaccine. The CDR3 loop is CATAREGRTEAFF. As DNA, the CDR3 is TGCGCCACCGCACGGGAGGGTCGCACTGAAGCTTTCTTT.